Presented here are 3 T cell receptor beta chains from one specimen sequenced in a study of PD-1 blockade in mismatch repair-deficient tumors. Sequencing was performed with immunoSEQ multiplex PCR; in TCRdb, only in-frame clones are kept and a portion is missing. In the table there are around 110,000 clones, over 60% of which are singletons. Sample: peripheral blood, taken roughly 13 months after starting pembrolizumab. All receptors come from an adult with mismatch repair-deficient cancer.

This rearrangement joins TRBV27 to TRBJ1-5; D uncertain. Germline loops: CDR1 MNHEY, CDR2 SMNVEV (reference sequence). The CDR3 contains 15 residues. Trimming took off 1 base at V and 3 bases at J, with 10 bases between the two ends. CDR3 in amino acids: CASSLFAGFNQPQHF. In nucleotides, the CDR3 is TGTGCCAGCAGTTTATTCGCCGGATTCAATCAGCCCCAGCATTTT.

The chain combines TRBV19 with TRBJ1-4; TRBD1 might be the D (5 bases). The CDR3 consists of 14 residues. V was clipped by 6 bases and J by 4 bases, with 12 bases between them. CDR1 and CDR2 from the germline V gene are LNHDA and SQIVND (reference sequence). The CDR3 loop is CASRETALNEKLFF. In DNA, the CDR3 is TGTGCCAGTAGAGAGACAGCTCTTAATGAAAAACTGTTTTTT.

Here the CDR3 reads CASSLGSDYEQYF. DNA of the CDR3: TGTGCCAGCAGCTTGGGGAGCGACTACGAGCAGTACTTC. The chain employs TRBV5-5 and TRBJ2-7; the D is unclear. Germline V lookup: CDR1 SGHKS, CDR2 YYEKEE (reference sequence). V lost 0 bases and J lost 3, with 7 bases in between. This CDR3 is built from 13 residues.